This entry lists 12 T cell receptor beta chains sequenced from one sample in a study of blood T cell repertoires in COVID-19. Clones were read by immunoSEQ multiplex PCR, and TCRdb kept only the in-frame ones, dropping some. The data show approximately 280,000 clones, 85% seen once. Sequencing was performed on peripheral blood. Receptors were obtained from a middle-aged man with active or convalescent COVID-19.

CDR3 protein: CSVVATGGLSGANVLTF. CDR3 nucleotides: TGCAGCGTTGTAGCGACAGGGGGCCTCTCTGGGGCCAACGTCCTGACTTTC. This chain uses TRBV29-1 with TRBJ2-6, with 10 bases that match TRBD1. The V gene end was trimmed by 4 bases and the J gene end by 0 bases; junction bases not matched to a gene: 6. Germline V gene lookup returns CDR1 SQVTM and CDR2 ANQGSEA. The CDR3 has 17 amino acids. The variable domain in full, completed from reference TRBV29-1 and TRBJ2-6, reads SAVISQKPSRDICQRGTSLTIQCQVDSQVTMMFWYRQQPGQSLTLIATANQGSEATYESGFVIDKFPISRPNLTFSTLTVSNMSPEDSSIYLCSVVATGGLSGANVLTFGAGSRLTVL.

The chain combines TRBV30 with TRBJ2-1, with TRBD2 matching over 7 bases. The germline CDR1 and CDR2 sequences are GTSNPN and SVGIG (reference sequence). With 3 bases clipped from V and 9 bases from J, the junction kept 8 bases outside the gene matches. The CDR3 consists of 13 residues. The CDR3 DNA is TGTGCCTGGAGGATTGCGGGAGTAGCTGAGCAGTTCTTC. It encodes CAWRIAGVAEQFF.

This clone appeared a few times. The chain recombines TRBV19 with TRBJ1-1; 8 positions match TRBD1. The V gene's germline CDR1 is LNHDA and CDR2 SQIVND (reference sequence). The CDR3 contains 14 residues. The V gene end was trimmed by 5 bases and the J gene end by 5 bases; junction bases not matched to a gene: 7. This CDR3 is CASSHRDRWTEAFF. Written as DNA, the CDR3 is TGTGCCAGTAGTCACCGGGACAGGTGGACTGAAGCTTTCTTT. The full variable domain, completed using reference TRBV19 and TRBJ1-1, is DGGITQSPKYLFRKEGQNVTLSCEQNLNHDAMYWYRQDPGQGLRLIYYSQIVNDFQKGDIAEGYSVSREKKESFPLTVTSAQKNPTAFYLCASSHRDRWTEAFFGQGTRLTVV.

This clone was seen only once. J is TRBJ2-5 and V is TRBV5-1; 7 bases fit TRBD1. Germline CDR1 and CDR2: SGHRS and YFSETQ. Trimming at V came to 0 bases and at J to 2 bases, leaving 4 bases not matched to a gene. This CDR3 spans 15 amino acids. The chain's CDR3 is CASSLEGAVQETQYF. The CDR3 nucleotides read TGCGCCAGCAGCTTGGAGGGGGCGGTTCAAGAGACCCAGTACTTC.

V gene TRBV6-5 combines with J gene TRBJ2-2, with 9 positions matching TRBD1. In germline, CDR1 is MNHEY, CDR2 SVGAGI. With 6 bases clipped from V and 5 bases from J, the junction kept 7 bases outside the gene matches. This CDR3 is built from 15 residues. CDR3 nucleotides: TGTGCCAGCAGACCGGGACAGGGCGGAACCGGGGAGCTGTTTTTT. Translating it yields CASRPGQGGTGELFF.

CDR3 loop: CASSFRGDTQYF. The DNA for the CDR3 is TGTGCCAGCAGTTTCCGAGGGGATACGCAGTATTTT. The chain has TRBV27 and TRBJ2-3; a weak D match, TRBD2 (5 bases). With 3 bases removed from V and 6 bases from J, the gap between germline ends came to 7 bases. There are 12 residues in the CDR3. Germline CDR1 is MNHEY and CDR2 is SMNVEV (reference sequence).

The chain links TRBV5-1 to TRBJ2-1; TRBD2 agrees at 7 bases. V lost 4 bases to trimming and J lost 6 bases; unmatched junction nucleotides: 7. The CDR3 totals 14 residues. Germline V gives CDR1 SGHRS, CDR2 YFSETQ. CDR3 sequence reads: CASSQGLQLNEQFF. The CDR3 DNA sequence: TGCGCCAGCAGCCAGGGACTACAACTCAATGAGCAGTTCTTC.

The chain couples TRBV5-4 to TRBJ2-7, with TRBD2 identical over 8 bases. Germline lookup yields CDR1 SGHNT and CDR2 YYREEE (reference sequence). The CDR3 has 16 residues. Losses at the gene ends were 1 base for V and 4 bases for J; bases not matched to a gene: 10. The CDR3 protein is CASSLIPGTRLYEQYF. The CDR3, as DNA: TGTGCCAGCAGCTTGATCCCCGGGACTAGGTTATACGAGCAGTACTTC.

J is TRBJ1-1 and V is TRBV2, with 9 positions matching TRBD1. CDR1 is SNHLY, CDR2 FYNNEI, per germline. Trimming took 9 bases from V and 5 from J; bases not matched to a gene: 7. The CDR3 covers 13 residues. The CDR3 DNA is TGTGCCAGTGCGACAGGGGGGAGGACTGAAGCTTTCTTT. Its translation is CASATGGRTEAFF. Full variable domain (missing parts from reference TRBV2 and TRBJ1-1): EPEVTQTPSHQVTQMGQEVILRCVPISNHLYFYWYRQILGQKVEFLVSFYNNEISEKSEIFDDQFSVERPDGSNFTLKIRSTKLEDSAMYFCASATGGRTEAFFGQGTRLTVV.

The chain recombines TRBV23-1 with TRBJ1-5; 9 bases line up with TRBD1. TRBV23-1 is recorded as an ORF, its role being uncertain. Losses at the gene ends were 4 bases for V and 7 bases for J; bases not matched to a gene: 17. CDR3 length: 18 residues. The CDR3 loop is CASSLPSPGTGTKQPQHF. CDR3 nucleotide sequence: TGCGCCAGCAGTCTACCTAGTCCCGGGACAGGGACAAAGCAGCCCCAGCATTTT.

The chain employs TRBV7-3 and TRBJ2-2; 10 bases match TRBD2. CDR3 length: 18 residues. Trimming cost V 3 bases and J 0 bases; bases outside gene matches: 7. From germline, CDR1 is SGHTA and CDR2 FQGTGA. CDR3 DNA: TGTGCCAGCAGCTTGGGGGCTAGCGGGAGTGCGAACACCGGGGAGCTGTTTTTT. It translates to CASSLGASGSANTGELFF.

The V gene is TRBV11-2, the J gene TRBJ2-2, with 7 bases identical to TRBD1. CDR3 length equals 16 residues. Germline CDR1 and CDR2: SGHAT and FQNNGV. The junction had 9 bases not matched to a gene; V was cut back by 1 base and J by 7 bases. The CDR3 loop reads CASSLGQGPEGGELFF. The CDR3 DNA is TGTGCCAGCAGCTTAGGACAGGGACCCGAGGGCGGGGAGCTGTTTTTT.